A single TCR beta chain is shown here with its context. Its antigen remains unknown. One end of the junction does not line up with germline, which may come from a read error. These data belong to a study of early T cells in non-severe SARS-CoV-2 infection. Study details: Chains were not paired, and sequencing was done on bulk RNA from unsorted whole blood. General study results and limits: There was a bias toward anti-spike CD8 responses in VDJdb matching, which missed private and CD4 specificities.

The V gene's germline CDR1 is SEHNR and CDR2 FQNEAQ (reference sequence). The CDR3 is 12 amino acids. Attachment of unique molecular identifiers was made to individual cDNA molecules. TCRdb re-derived calls from the 5' RACE reads in MiXCR, one entry per CDR3 protein. The sample has about 110,000 distinct CDR3 sequences, 11% seen once. The sequenced sample consisted of whole blood. This sequence was found in an adult who was a healthcare worker with PCR-confirmed SARS-CoV-2 infection or an uninfected control (not recorded which). The chain is built from TRBV7-9 and TRBJ2-1; TRBD2 might be the D (5 bases). The CDR3 loop is CASSRVFRGPPF. The CDR3 bases are TGTGCCAGCAGCAGAGTGTTCCGGGGTCCCCCTTTC.